This is a list of T cell receptor beta chains from one sample in a study of shared clonotypes between healthy human individuals. Measured with immunoSEQ multiplex PCR; TCRdb has only the in-frame clones, and not every one. The sample holds a few million clones, 90% to 95% seen once. The specimen sequenced was naive CD4+ T cells from PBMCs. The receptors originated from a man between 18 and 29 years old in good health. Some clones in this sample may be carry-over from other donors' samples. The CDR3 runs from the conserved cysteine through the conserved F or W. A D gene is named only where the DNA matches it firmly. Rows give clone size only sometimes, using once, few, many, or a class for an expanded clone.

v_call	j_call	clone_size	d_call	cdr3_aa	cdr3_nt
TRBV29-1	TRBJ2-7	.	.	CSVRSSSSYEQYF	TGCAGCGTCCGCTCCTCAAGCTCCTACGAGCAGTACTTC
TRBV6-1	TRBJ1-1	once	.	CASSEFRSTEAFF	TGTGCCAGCAGTGAATTTCGAAGCACTGAAGCTTTCTTT
TRBV7-8	TRBJ1-1	.	.	CASSLGSMNTEAFF	TGTGCCAGCAGCTTAGGGTCTATGAACACTGAAGCTTTCTTT
TRBV5-1	TRBJ1-2	.	TRBD1	CASNKDRAGGYTF	TGCGCCAGCAACAAGGACAGGGCGGGCGGCTACACCTTC
TRBV9	TRBJ2-7	.	.	CASSVASGREQYF	TGTGCCAGCAGCGTAGCTAGTGGTAGAGAGCAGTACTTC
TRBV7-3	TRBJ2-1	.	TRBD2	CASSLLAGSDYNEQFF	TGTGCCAGCAGCTTACTAGCGGGATCCGATTACAATGAGCAGTTCTTC
TRBV7-3	TRBJ1-1	.	.	CASSLSSGTRNTEAFF	TGTGCCAGCAGCTTAAGCTCCGGGACACGGAACACTGAAGCTTTCTTT
TRBV19	TRBJ2-7	.	TRBD1	CASSISGQNYEQYF	TGTGCCAGTAGTATATCGGGACAGAACTACGAGCAGTACTTC
TRBV9	TRBJ1-1	.	.	CASSPPGVGRTEAFF	TGTGCCAGCAGCCCGCCTGGGGTGGGTAGAACTGAAGCTTTCTTT
TRBV9	TRBJ1-4	few	.	CASSHTAGVGEKLFF	TGTGCCAGCAGCCACACGGCGGGAGTAGGAGAAAAACTGTTTTTT
TRBV27	TRBJ1-2	.	TRBD1	CASSQGPGQIYGYTF	TGTGCCAGCAGCCAAGGACCGGGACAGATCTATGGCTACACCTTC
TRBV19	TRBJ1-5	.	.	CASTPGWGANQPQHF	TGTGCCAGTACCCCTGGGTGGGGGGCGAATCAGCCCCAGCATTTT
TRBV11-3	TRBJ1-1	.	.	CASSFTANTEAFF	TGTGCCAGCAGCTTTACAGCGAACACTGAAGCTTTCTTT
TRBV6-1	TRBJ2-7	.	.	CASSEQGPPYEQYF	TGTGCCAGCAGTGAACAGGGGCCTCCCTACGAGCAGTACTTC
TRBV2	TRBJ2-7	.	TRBD2	CASSELSGRAVGKQYF	TGTGCCAGCAGTGAATTGAGCGGGAGGGCCGTGGGAAAGCAGTACTTC
TRBV4-3	TRBJ2-1	.	.	CASSQGLAVGAYNEQFF	TGCGCCAGCAGCCAAGGCCTCGCAGTCGGCGCCTACAATGAGCAGTTCTTC
TRBV19	TRBJ2-5	.	TRBD1	CASRDRGRETQYF	TGTGCCAGTAGAGACAGGGGGCGAGAGACCCAGTACTTC
TRBV5-1	TRBJ2-7	once	TRBD2	CASSLRTSGYTAYEQYF	TGCGCCAGCAGCTTGCGGACTAGCGGGTACACCGCCTACGAGCAGTACTTC
TRBV7-2	TRBJ2-7	once	TRBD2	CASSLGGLLAGNEQYF	TGTGCCAGCAGCTTAGGGGGTTTACTAGCGGGAAACGAGCAGTACTTC
TRBV30	TRBJ2-5	.	TRBD1	CAWSEGQQETQYF	TGTGCCTGGTCCGAGGGACAGCAAGAGACCCAGTACTTC
TRBV9	TRBJ2-3	.	TRBD2	CASSVGLAGIGTDTQYF	TGTGCCAGCAGCGTAGGACTAGCGGGAATAGGCACAGATACGCAGTATTTT
TRBV28	TRBJ1-2	.	TRBD1	CASRADRVYGYTF	TGTGCCAGCAGGGCCGACAGGGTCTATGGCTACACCTTC
TRBV5-1	TRBJ1-1	.	.	CASSSSTGRTNTEAFF	TGCGCCAGCAGCTCCTCCACAGGGCGGACGAACACTGAAGCTTTCTTT
TRBV5-4	TRBJ2-7	.	.	CASSFPGRGGEQYF	TGTGCCAGCAGCTTCCCGGGCCGGGGAGGCGAGCAGTACTTC
TRBV5-8	TRBJ2-3	.	TRBD1	CASSADRDPQYF	TGTGCCAGCAGCGCCGACAGGGACCCCCAGTATTTT
TRBV18	TRBJ2-5	.	.	CASSPPDASRETQYF	TGTGCCAGCTCACCACCGGACGCCTCTCGAGAGACCCAGTACTTC
TRBV28	TRBJ1-1	.	.	CASSLGVFGEAFF	TGTGCCAGCAGTTTAGGGGTATTCGGAGAAGCTTTCTTT
TRBV5-1	TRBJ2-5	.	TRBD1	CASSLGGQAQETQYF	TGCGCCAGCAGCTTGGGGGGACAGGCCCAAGAGACCCAGTACTTC
TRBV6-5	TRBJ1-2	.	.	CASSPLGGQGHF	TGTGCCAGCAGTCCCTTGGGGGGCCAGGGGCACTTC
TRBV5-6	TRBJ2-7	.	TRBD1	CASSFGTGVDEQYF	TGTGCCAGCAGCTTTGGGACAGGGGTTGACGAGCAGTACTTC
TRBV6-1	TRBJ1-2	.	.	CASSEAPVKDTF	TGTGCCAGCAGTGAAGCTCCAGTCAAGGACACCTTC